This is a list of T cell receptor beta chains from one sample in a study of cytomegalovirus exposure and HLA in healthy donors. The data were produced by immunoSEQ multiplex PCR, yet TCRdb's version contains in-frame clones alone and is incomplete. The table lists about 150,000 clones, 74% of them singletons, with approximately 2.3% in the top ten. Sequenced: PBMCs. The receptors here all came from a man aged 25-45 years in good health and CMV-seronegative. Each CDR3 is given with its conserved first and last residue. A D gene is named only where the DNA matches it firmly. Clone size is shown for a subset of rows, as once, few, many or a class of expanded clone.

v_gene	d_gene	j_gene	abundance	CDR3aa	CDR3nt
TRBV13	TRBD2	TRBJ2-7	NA	CASSLRLAGYEQYF	TGTGCCAGCAGCCTCCGACTAGCGGGGTACGAGCAGTACTTC
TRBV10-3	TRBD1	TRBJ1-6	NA	CAISEGGQGILGYNSPLHF	TGTGCCATCAGTGAGGGGGGACAGGGGATCTTAGGGTATAATTCACCCCTCCACTTT
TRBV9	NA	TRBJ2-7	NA	CASSVDGGGGEQYF	TGTGCCAGCAGCGTAGATGGAGGGGGGGGCGAGCAGTACTTC
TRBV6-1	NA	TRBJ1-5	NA	CASSVQGGSNQPQHF	TGTGCCAGCAGTGTACAGGGTGGAAGCAATCAGCCCCAGCATTTT
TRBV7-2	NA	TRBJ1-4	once	CASSFSGTTNEKLFF	TGTGCCAGCAGCTTCTCAGGGACAACTAATGAAAAACTGTTTTTT
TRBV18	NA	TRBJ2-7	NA	CASSPTQVYEQYF	TGTGCCAGCTCACCAACACAGGTCTACGAGCAGTACTTC
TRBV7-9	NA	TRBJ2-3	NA	CASSLDELPIQDTQYF	TGTGCCAGCAGCTTAGATGAACTACCAATTCAAGATACGCAGTATTTT
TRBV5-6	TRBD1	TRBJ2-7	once	CASSSQGVLSYEQYF	TGTGCCAGCAGCTCCCAGGGGGTTCTCTCCTACGAGCAGTACTTC
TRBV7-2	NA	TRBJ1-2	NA	CASSLAQGPDYGYTF	TGTGCCAGCAGCTTAGCGCAGGGGCCCGACTATGGCTACACCTTC
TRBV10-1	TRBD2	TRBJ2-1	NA	CASTLGAGGVRNEQFF	TGCGCCAGCACCCTAGGAGCGGGGGGCGTTAGGAATGAGCAGTTCTTC
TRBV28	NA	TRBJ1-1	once	CASRSPGVGTEAFF	TGTGCCAGCAGGTCGCCGGGGGTAGGGACTGAAGCTTTCTTT
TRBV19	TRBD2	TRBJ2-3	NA	CASSIGSWTSGGIADTQYF	TGTGCCAGTAGTATCGGGTCCTGGACTAGCGGGGGTATCGCAGATACGCAGTATTTT
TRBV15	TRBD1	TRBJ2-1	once	CATSPERYRDSEQFF	TGTGCCACCAGCCCCGAGCGGTACAGGGACAGTGAGCAGTTCTTC
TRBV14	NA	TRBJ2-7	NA	CASSLSTWGRYEQYF	TGTGCCAGCAGCCTGTCGACCTGGGGCCGGTACGAGCAGTACTTC
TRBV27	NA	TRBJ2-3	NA	CASSRQGTDTQYF	TGTGCCAGCAGCCGTCAGGGAACAGATACGCAGTATTTT
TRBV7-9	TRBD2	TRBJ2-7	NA	CASSSIAGGVYEQYF	TGTGCCAGCAGCTCCATAGCGGGGGGGGTCTACGAGCAGTACTTC
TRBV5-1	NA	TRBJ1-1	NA	CASSTSSLTNTEAFF	TGCGCCAGCAGCACCTCAAGCCTAACGAACACTGAAGCTTTCTTT
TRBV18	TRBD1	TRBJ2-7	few	CASSPRDRVDRQYF	TGTGCCAGCTCACCCCGGGACAGGGTTGATCGGCAGTACTTC
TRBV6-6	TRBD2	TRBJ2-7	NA	CASRGGESYEQYF	TGTGCCAGCAGGGGGGGGGAATCCTACGAGCAGTACTTC
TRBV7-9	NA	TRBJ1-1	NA	CASSLHQGSTEAFF	TGTGCCAGCAGCTTACACCAGGGGAGCACTGAAGCTTTCTTT
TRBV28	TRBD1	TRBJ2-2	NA	CASVTGGASTGELFF	TGTGCCAGCGTAACAGGGGGCGCGAGCACCGGGGAGCTGTTTTTT
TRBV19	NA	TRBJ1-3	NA	CASGPQVSGNTIYF	TGTGCCAGTGGCCCGCAGGTCTCTGGAAACACCATATATTTT
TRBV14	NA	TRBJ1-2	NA	CASSQEGVLDGYTF	TGTGCCAGCAGCCAAGAAGGAGTTTTAGATGGCTACACCTTC
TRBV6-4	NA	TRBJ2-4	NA	CASPRREPLAKNIQYF	TGTGCCAGCCCCCGGAGGGAACCACTAGCCAAAAACATTCAGTACTTC
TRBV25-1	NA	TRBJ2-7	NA	CASSDPLSVTSYEQYF	TGTGCCAGCAGTGACCCCCTCAGCGTAACTTCCTACGAGCAGTACTTC
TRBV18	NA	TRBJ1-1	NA	CASSLPETNTEAFF	TGTGCCAGCTCACTGCCAGAAACGAACACTGAAGCTTTCTTT
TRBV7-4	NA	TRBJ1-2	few	CASSLGQGHGYTF	TGTGCCAGCAGCTTAGGCCAGGGCCACGGCTACACCTTC
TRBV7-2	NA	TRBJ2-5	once	CASSLTRDQETQYF	TGTGCCAGCAGCCTGACAAGAGACCAAGAGACCCAGTACTTC